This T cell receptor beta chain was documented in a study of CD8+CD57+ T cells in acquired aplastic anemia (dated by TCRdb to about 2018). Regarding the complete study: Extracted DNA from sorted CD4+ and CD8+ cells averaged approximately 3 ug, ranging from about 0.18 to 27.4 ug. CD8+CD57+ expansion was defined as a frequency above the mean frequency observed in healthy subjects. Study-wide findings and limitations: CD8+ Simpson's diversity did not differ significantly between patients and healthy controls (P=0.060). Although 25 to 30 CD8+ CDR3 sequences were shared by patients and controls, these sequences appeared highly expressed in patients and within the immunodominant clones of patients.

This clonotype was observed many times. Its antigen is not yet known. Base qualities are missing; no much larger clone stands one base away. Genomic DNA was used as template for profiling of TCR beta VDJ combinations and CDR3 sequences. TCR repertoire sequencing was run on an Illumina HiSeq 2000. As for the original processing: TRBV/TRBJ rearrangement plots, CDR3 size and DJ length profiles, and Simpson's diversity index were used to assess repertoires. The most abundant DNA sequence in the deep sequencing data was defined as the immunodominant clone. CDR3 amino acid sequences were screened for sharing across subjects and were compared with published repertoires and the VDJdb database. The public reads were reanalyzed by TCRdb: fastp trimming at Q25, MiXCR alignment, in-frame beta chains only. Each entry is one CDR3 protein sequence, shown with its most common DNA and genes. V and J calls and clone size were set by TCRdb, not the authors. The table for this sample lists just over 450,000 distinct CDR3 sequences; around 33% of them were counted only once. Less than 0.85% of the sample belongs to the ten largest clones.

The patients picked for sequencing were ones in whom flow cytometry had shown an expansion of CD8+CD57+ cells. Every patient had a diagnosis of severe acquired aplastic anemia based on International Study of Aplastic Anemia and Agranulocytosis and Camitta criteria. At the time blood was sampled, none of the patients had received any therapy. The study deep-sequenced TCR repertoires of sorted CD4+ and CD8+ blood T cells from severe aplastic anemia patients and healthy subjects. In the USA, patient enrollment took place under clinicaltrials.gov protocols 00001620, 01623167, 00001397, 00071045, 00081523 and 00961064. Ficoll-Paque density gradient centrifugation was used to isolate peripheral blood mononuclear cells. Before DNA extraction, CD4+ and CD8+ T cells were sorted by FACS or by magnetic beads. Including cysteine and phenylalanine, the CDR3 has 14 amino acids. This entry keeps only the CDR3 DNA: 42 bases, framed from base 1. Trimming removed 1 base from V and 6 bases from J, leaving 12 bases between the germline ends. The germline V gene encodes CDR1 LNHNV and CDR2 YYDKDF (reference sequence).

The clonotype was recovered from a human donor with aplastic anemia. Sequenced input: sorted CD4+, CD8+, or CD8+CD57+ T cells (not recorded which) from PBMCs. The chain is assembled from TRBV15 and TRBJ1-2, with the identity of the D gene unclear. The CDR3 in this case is CATSRVYGLDGYTF. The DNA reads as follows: TGTGCCACCAGCAGAGTGTATGGATTGGATGGCTACACCTTC. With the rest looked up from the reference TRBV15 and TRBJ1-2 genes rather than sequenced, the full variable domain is DAMVIQNPRYQVTQFGKPVTLSCSQTLNHNVMYWYQQKSSQAPKLLFHYYDKDFNNEADTPDNFQSRRPNTSFCFLDIRSPGLGDTAMYLCATSRVYGLDGYTFGSGTRLTVV.